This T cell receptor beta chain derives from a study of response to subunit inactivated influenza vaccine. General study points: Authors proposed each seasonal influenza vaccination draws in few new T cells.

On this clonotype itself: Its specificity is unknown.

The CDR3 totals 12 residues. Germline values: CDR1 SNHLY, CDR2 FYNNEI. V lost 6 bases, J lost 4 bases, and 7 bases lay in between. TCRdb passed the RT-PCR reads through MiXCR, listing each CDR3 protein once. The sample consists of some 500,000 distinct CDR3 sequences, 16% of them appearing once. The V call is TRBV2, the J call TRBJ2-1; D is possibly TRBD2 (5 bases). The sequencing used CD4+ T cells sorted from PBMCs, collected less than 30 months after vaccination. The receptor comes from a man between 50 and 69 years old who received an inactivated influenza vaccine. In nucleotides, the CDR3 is TGTGCCAGCAGCACGGGGTACAATGAGCAGTTCTTC. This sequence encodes CASSTGYNEQFF.